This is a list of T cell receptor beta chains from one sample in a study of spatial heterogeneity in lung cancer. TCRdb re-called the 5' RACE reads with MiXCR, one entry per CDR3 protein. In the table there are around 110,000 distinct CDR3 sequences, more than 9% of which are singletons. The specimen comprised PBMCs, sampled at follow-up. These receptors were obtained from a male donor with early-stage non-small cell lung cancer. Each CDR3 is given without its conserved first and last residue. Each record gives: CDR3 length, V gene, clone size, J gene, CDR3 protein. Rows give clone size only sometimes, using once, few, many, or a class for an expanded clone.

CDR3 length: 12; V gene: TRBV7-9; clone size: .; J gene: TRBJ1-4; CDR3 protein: ASSWNSFNEKLF
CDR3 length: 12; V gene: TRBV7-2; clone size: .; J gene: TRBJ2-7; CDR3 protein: ASSYRLASYEQY
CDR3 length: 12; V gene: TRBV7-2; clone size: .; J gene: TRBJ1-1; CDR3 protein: ASSLAGTNTEAF
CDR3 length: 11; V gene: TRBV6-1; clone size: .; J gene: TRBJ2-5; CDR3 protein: ASSEAGQETQY
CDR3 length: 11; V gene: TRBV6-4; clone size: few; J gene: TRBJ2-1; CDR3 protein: ASSGQGGNEQF
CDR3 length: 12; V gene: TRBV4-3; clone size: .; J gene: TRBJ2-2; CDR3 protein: ASSQVTVAGELF
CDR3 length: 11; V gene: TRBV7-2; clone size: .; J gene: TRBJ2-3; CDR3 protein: ASSGFYTDTQY
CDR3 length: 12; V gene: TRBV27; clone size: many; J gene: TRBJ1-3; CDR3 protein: ASRSPNSGNTIY
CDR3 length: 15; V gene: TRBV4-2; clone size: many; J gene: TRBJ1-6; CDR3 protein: ASSQDLVVRGHSPLH
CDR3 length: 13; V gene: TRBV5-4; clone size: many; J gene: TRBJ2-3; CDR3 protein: ASSYGTATVDTQY
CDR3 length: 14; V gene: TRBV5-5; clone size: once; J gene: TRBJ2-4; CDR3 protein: ASSLEAPTGKNIQY
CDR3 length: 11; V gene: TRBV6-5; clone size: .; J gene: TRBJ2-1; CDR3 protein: ASSYLSTGEQF
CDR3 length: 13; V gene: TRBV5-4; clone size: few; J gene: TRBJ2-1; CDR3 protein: AGLMGGTDYNEQF
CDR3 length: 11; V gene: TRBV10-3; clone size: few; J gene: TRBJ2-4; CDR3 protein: AIRGQGLDIQY